These 14 T cell receptor beta chains were all obtained from the same sample, sequenced in a study of post-analysis software for immune sequencing data (dated by TCRdb to between 2015 and 2016). Summary of the overall study and its limitations: Significantly higher frequencies in patients than in controls were found for roughly 5 TRBV segments, including TRBV5-6, TRBV5-1 and TRBV20-1.

Their target antigens are unknown. The library was produced with PCR. TCRdb shows the sequencer as Illumina HiSeq 2500. Unique molecular identifiers were incorporated into TCR beta cDNA libraries to reduce PCR and sequencing biases. TCRdb reprocessing: public reads trimmed at Q25 with fastp, clones called with MiXCR, in-frame beta chains kept. One record per CDR3 amino acid sequence lists the most common genes and DNA. The sample table shows roughly 800,000 distinct CDR3 sequences, and approximately 57% are seen once. The top ten constitute approximately 4.2% of the sample. Sequenced input: blood. Every receptor here comes from a girl under 18 with multiple sclerosis.

This chain connects TRBV7-9 to TRBJ2-5, with TRBD1 matching over 7 bases. The end of the DNA aligns better with TRBJ2-7, so the J call may be wrong. The CDR3 sequence is 14 residues long. The germline V gene encodes CDR1 SEHNR and CDR2 FQNEAQ (reference sequence). The CDR3 DNA reads TGTGCCAGCAGCTTAGTGGGACAGAAATACGAGCAGTACTTC. Translated, it gives CASSLVGQKYEQYF.

The table lists this clonotype with a few counts. This chain connects TRBV20-1 to TRBJ2-4; D tentatively reads TRBD1 or TRBD2 (5 bases each). The CDR3 consists of 14 residues. Germline values: CDR1 DFQATT, CDR2 SNEGSKA (reference sequence). V was clipped by 6 bases and J by 3 bases, with 15 bases between them. The DNA of the CDR3 is TGCAGTGCCCGCTCCGGGACCTTCAAAAACATTCAGTACTTC. Encoded protein: CSARSGTFKNIQYF.

This clonotype was counted between two and nine times. CDR3 loop: CASSHYQDRADNEQFF. CDR3 coding DNA: TGTGCCAGCAGCCATTACCAGGACAGGGCGGACAATGAGCAGTTCTTC. The chain carries TRBV3-1 and TRBJ2-1; 8 bases are shared with TRBD1. The CDR3 totals 16 residues. V lost 3 bases, J lost 5 bases, and 9 bases stayed unmatched. The germline CDR1 and CDR2 sequences are LGHDT and YNNKEL (reference sequence).

This clonotype was observed a few times. The chain has TRBV29-1 and TRBJ1-5; D is perhaps TRBD1 (6 bases). The V gene's germline CDR1 is SQVTM and CDR2 ANQGSEA. Trimming stripped 3 bases from V and 7 bases from J, with 16 bases between. This CDR3 contains 14 residues. The CDR3 DNA is TGCAGCGTTGAGGAACAGGGTATCGGGCAGCCCCAGCATTTT. It is translated as CSVEEQGIGQPQHF. Supplemented by reference TRBV29-1 and TRBJ1-5, the full variable domain reads SAVISQKPSRDICQRGTSLTIQCQVDSQVTMMFWYRQQPGQSLTLIATANQGSEATYESGFVIDKFPISRPNLTFSTLTVSNMSPEDSSIYLCSVEEQGIGQPQHFGDGTRLSIL.

This chain connects TRBV2 to TRBJ2-5; D is unclear. Trimming shortened V by 5 bases and J by 3 bases, and 10 bases separated the two germline ends. CDR3 length: 13 amino acids. CDR1 is SNHLY, CDR2 FYNNEI, per germline. CDR3 sequence (DNA): TGTGCCAGCAGTTCCTGGATGGAAGAGACCCAGTACTTC. This gives the protein CASSSWMEETQYF.

This clonotype was counted a few times. Here the CDR3 reads CSVEDRSGGAETQYF. The CDR3 DNA follows: TGCAGCGTTGAAGATCGAAGCGGAGGGGCGGAGACCCAGTACTTC. The V call is TRBV29-1, the J call TRBJ2-5; TRBD2 is a possible D gene (6 bases). V was clipped by 0 bases and J by 5 bases, with 16 bases between them. Germline values: CDR1 SQVTM, CDR2 ANQGSEA. The CDR3 has 15 residues.

The chain carries TRBV12-3 or TRBV12-4 and TRBJ2-4; 8 positions agree with TRBD1. Matching the DNA end better, TRBJ2-7 makes the J call doubtful. The CDR3 runs to 14 residues. CDR3 amino acids: CASSFGGQAYEQYF. CDR3 coding DNA: TGTGCCAGCAGTTTTGGGGGACAGGCCTACGAGCAGTACTTC.

This clonotype came up a few times. This chain uses TRBV5-1 with TRBJ2-1; the match to TRBD2 covers 10 bases. V gave up 4 bases and J gave up 5 bases; unmatched junction bases: 12. CDR3 size: 17 residues. Germline CDR1 reads SGHRS; CDR2 reads YFSETQ. The CDR3 here is CASSLTQTSGFNNEQFF. Written as DNA, the CDR3 is TGCGCCAGCAGCCTCACTCAGACTAGCGGGTTTAACAATGAGCAGTTCTTC.

This sequence joins TRBV5-5 and TRBJ1-2, with D possibly matching TRBD1 (5 bases). Germline CDR1 and CDR2: SGHKS and YYEKEE (reference sequence). This CDR3 is 14 amino acids long. The V end was cut by 1 base, the J end by 8 bases, with 15 bases between. CDR3: CASSLRQSRDGYTF. The CDR3 nucleotides are TGTGCCAGCAGCTTGCGACAGTCGCGTGACGGCTACACCTTC.

This clonotype was picked up a small number of times. The rearrangement joins TRBV2 to TRBJ2-1, with a possible D match to TRBD1 (5 bases). Trimming left V 3 bases short and J 1 base short, with 7 bases between. This CDR3 spans 14 amino acids. Germline V gene sequence: CDR1 SNHLY, CDR2 FYNNEI. The CDR3 bases are TGTGCCAGCAGTGACAGGGAATCCTACAATGAGCAGTTCTTC. It encodes CASSDRESYNEQFF.

For this clonotype: Relative to the germline gene, one junction end is altered; a read error may explain this. This chain links TRBV7-9 with TRBJ1-5, with D tentatively TRBD1 (5 bases). The CDR3 totals 13 residues. Germline CDR1 is SEHNR and CDR2 is FQNEAQ (reference sequence). The CDR3 DNA reads TGTGCCAGTGGCGGGGCTTACAATCAACCCCAGCATTTT. As protein: CASGGAYNQPQHF.

This clonotype was recorded a few times. The gene calls are TRBV2 and TRBJ2-5; D is ambiguous. The CDR3 spans 13 residues. Germline loops: CDR1 SNHLY, CDR2 FYNNEI. V was shortened by 1 base and J by 11 bases, with 14 bases between the two germline ends. CDR3 nucleotides: TGTGCCAGCAGTGAAGGGCCCTGGGCGGAGCAGTACTTC. Translated: CASSEGPWAEQYF.

This clonotype was seen a few times. The V call is TRBV12-3 or TRBV12-4, the J call TRBJ2-3; perhaps D is TRBD1 or TRBD2 (7 bases each). The CDR3 consists of 15 residues. V dropped 6 bases and J dropped 6 bases, with 19 bases sitting between them. The CDR3 nucleotides read TGTGCCAGCAGCATCCGGCCCAGGGGGGGTGATACGCAGTATTTT. Its translation: CASSIRPRGGDTQYF.

The J gene is TRBJ1-5, the V gene TRBV12-3 or TRBV12-4; D ambiguous. There are 13 residues in the CDR3. Trimming took 3 bases from V and 4 from J, leaving 7 bases between them. The CDR3 DNA reads as TGTGCCAGCAGTTTTTCGGTAAATCAGCCCCAGCATTTT. Translated, it gives CASSFSVNQPQHF.